The entry below describes one T cell receptor (beta chain). This clonotype was recorded a few times. It lacks a known antigen. Base-call qualities are not available, and no considerably larger clone is one nucleotide away. This specimen comes from a study of T-cell memory formation after mild COVID-19 listed by TCRdb under 2021. Broadly, across the study: TCR sequence clusters from the two donors were largely donor specific. T-cell clones expanding and contracting after mild COVID-19 in two donors were tracked by longitudinal TCRalpha and TCRbeta repertoire sequencing. Two young, previously healthy adult volunteers, one female and one male, were included in the cohort. General study outcomes and caveats: The study included only two mild cases, and larger cohorts that include severe cases with pre-infection samples were judged to be necessary. SARS-CoV-2 specificity of the second-wave clones peaking on day 37 was not confirmed. From day 15 to 85, contracting clones showed balanced CD4/CD8 phenotypes, whereas a second wave of clones that expanded from day 15 to 37 leaned towards CD4+. Contracting CD4+ clones appeared mostly in the CM and EM memory subsets, whereas CD8+ clones were enriched in EMRA. Some responding clones were detected in pre-infection memory, which suggested that pre-existing cross-reactive memory T cells had joined the SARS-CoV-2 response.

The junction carries 11 bases between V and J, which are trimmed by 6 bases and 3 bases respectively. The germline V gene sets CDR1 to KGHSH and CDR2 to LQKENI. Spanning cysteine to phenylalanine, the CDR3 consists of 13 amino acids. The CDR3 DNA has 39 bases and is translated from base 1. The sequencing machine was an Illumina NovaSeq 6000. Using 5'RACE with constant-segment primers, TCRalpha and TCRbeta cDNA libraries were constructed, with sample barcodes and unique molecular identifiers added in the process. RNA was extracted from every sample with Trizol reagent. Libraries were amplified in two PCR steps, with a second sample barcode and Illumina TruSeq adapters added in the second step. Sequencing of libraries was performed on an Illumina NovaSeq with 2 x 150 bp paired-end reads. The study's own analysis went as follows. Reads were demultiplexed and collapsed into UMI-guided consensus sequences with migec v1.2.7. Using mixcr v2.1.11, the UMI consensuses were aligned to TRA and TRB V and J templates and assembled into clonotypes. Expanded or contracted clonotypes were those called significant by both edgeR and NoisET, with noise models trained on biological replicates. For edgeR calls, the cutoffs were a false discovery rate-adjusted p below 0.01 and a log2 fold-change threshold of 1. As an exploratory analysis of dynamics, max-normalized trajectories of the 1000 most abundant clonotypes were examined with PCA combined with hierarchical clustering. Each responding clone was given a CD4 or CD8 phenotype based on the CD4+ and CD8+ repertoires, which had been sequenced separately. TCRdb reprocessing: public reads trimmed at Q25 with fastp, clones called with MiXCR, in-frame beta chains kept. A single entry per CDR3 protein holds the most common genes and DNA from its merged rows. TCRdb, not the authors, supplied the V and J calls. In all, the sample holds about 350,000 distinct CDR3 sequences, and approximately 14% of those were seen once. The ten biggest clones cover around a fifth of the sample.

PBMCs were isolated by Ficoll-Paque density gradient centrifugation. Sequenced: PBMCs or a T cell subset sorted from them (not recorded which). The sequence came from a man aged 18-30 years who had mild COVID-19 (a few samples of this study predate the infection). The sample titles of this study are shuffled in the database, so cell type and time point are left out; the donor was told from shared clones. The sequence is built from TRBV18 and TRBJ1-1; the D gene assignment is ambiguous. The DNA sequence is given as TGTGCCAGCTCGTGGGGATCGGACACTGAAGCTTTCTTT. The translation is CASSWGSDTEAFF.